The 23 T cell receptor beta chains presented below share a single source sample, sequenced in a study of blood T cell repertoires in COVID-19 (dated by TCRdb to 2018 to 2020). Library construction relied on the immunoSEQ multiplex PCR assay. In its TCRdb copy, this immuneACCESS table keeps in-frame sequences only and misses some clones. Where compared with another copy, unresolved V genes explain less than half of these, and the others have no known cause. The sample table records 70,000 to 95,000 clones; approximately 75% of these occur just once. Clones ranked in the top ten supply 10% to 15% of the sample. Input material: peripheral blood. The receptors derive from a human donor in a cohort sampled during active COVID-19.

The rearrangement joins TRBV30 to TRBJ1-4, with D hard to call. Per the germline V gene, CDR1 is GTSNPN and CDR2 is SVGIG (reference sequence). The CDR3 runs to 11 residues. V lost 2 bases, J lost 6 bases, and 4 bases lay in between. The CDR3 nucleotides read TGTGCCTGGAGTTATTATGAAAAACTGTTTTTT. It translates to CAWSYYEKLFF.

This clone appeared once. In DNA form, the CDR3 reads TGTGCCAGCAGCTTTACAGGGGGGAGTTTTGGCACTGAAGCTTTCTTT. Amino acids: CASSFTGGSFGTEAFF. The J gene is TRBJ1-1, the V gene TRBV11-2; TRBD1 agrees at 8 bases. The CDR3 runs to 16 residues. Germline assignment: CDR1 SGHAT and CDR2 FQNNGV. V lost 3 bases and J lost 4; bases outside the gene matches: 10. The full variable domain, its missing parts supplied by reference TRBV11-2 and TRBJ1-1, is EAGVAQSPRYKIIEKRQSVAFWCNPISGHATLYWYQQILGQGPKLLIQFQNNGVVDDSQLPKDRFSAERLKGVDSTLKIQPAKLEDSAVYLCASSFTGGSFGTEAFFGQGTRLTVV.

The chain carries TRBV7-8 and TRBJ2-1; no firm D call. The CDR3 has 14 amino acids. The V and J ends lost 5 bases and 3 bases respectively, with 11 bases between them. Germline-derived CDR1 and CDR2 are SGHVS and FQNEAQ. The CDR3 bases are TGTGCCAGCAGCCCTTCGTCCTTCTACAATGAGCAGTTCTTC. It codes for CASSPSSFYNEQFF.

This clone occurred many times. The V and J genes are TRBV15 and TRBJ2-6; perhaps TRBD2 as D (7 bases). The CDR3 contains 17 residues. V lost 1 base and J lost 2, with 12 bases in between. Germline V CDR1 and CDR2: LNHNV, YYDKDF (reference sequence). CDR3 in DNA: TGTGCCACCAGCAGAGGACGGGGGGCCCCTGGGGCCAACGTCCTGACTTTC. Its protein product is CATSRGRGAPGANVLTF. The full variable domain, its missing parts supplied by reference TRBV15 and TRBJ2-6, is DAMVIQNPRYQVTQFGKPVTLSCSQTLNHNVMYWYQQKSSQAPKLLFHYYDKDFNNEADTPDNFQSRRPNTSFCFLDIRSPGLGDTAMYLCATSRGRGAPGANVLTFGAGSRLTVL.

The rearrangement joins TRBV18 to TRBJ1-5, with 7 bases that match TRBD1. This CDR3 comprises 15 residues. Looked up from germline, CDR1 is KGHSH and CDR2 is LQKENI. J lost 0 bases, V lost 3 bases, and 2 bases had no gene match. This CDR3 is CASSPGQVSNQPQHF. The CDR3 DNA reads TGTGCCAGCTCACCCGGACAGGTTAGCAATCAGCCCCAGCATTTT.

The rearrangement links TRBV4-1 to TRBJ2-1; 8 positions agree with TRBD1. Germline loops: CDR1 MGHRA, CDR2 YSYEKL. The CDR3 spans 15 residues. J was trimmed by 2 bases and V by 4 bases; bases with no gene match: 4. CDR3 protein: CASSREGQAYNEQFF. The DNA of the CDR3 is TGCGCCAGCAGCCGCGAGGGACAGGCCTACAATGAGCAGTTCTTC.

This clone is a singleton in its sample. This chain links TRBV2 with TRBJ1-4, with 8 bases aligning to TRBD1. The CDR3 has 15 residues. Germline lookup yields CDR1 SNHLY and CDR2 FYNNEI. J lost 0 bases, V lost 7 bases, and 4 bases had no gene match. CDR3 in DNA: TGTGCCAGCACCCTACAGGGGGCAACTAATGAAAAACTGTTTTTT. It is translated as CASTLQGATNEKLFF.

The chain employs TRBV2 and TRBJ1-6, with 8 bases identical to TRBD1. This CDR3 is 14 amino acids long. V dropped 3 bases and J dropped 6; count of bases not matched to a gene: 1. CDR1 SNHLY and CDR2 FYNNEI come from the germline V gene. CDR3 protein: CASSDDRGNSPLHF. The CDR3, as DNA: TGTGCCAGCAGTGACGACAGGGGTAATTCACCCCTCCACTTT.

The rearrangement joins TRBV4-2 to TRBJ2-2, with TRBD1 as a possible D gene (6 bases). Germline V gene data show CDR1 as LGHNA and CDR2 as YNFKEQ. This CDR3 comprises 15 residues. Trimming stripped 2 bases from V and 4 bases from J, with 11 bases between. The CDR3 region is CASSQMWGRTGELFF. The CDR3 DNA sequence: TGTGCCAGCAGCCAAATGTGGGGGCGCACCGGGGAGCTGTTTTTT.

The gene calls are TRBV6-1 and TRBJ2-7, with 7 bases lining up with TRBD1. CDR1 is MNHNS, CDR2 SASEGT, per germline. This CDR3 comprises 16 residues. V lost 4 bases to trimming and J lost 9 bases; unmatched junction nucleotides: 18. The CDR3: CASSGPPRGQGLGQYF. CDR3 DNA: TGTGCCAGCAGTGGCCCCCCTAGGGGGCAGGGCTTGGGGCAGTACTTC.

The CDR3 loop is CASRSSAGSGELFF. In DNA, the CDR3 is TGCGCCAGCAGATCAAGCGCTGGAAGCGGGGAGCTGTTTTTT. V usage is TRBV5-1 and J usage is TRBJ2-2; D ambiguous. The germline V gene has CDR1 SGHRS and CDR2 YFSETQ. The CDR3 runs to 14 residues. V was cut by 5 bases and J by 7 bases, with 15 bases left in between.

This clone was counted a few times. The chain employs TRBV18 and TRBJ2-1; D is possibly TRBD1 (6 bases). V lost 5 bases and J 0 bases, leaving 14 bases between the germline ends. The CDR3 contains 16 residues. CDR1 is KGHSH, CDR2 LQKENI, per germline. CDR3 coding DNA: TGTGCCAGCTCAGAACAGGGTTCAAGCTCCTACAATGAGCAGTTCTTC. Translation gives CASSEQGSSSYNEQFF.

J is TRBJ2-2 and V is TRBV20-1, with D perhaps TRBD1 (6 bases). Between the trimmed V and J ends, which lost 6 bases and 6 bases, there was a span of 8 bases. The CDR3 length is 11 residues. The germline CDR1 and CDR2 sequences are DFQATT and SNEGSKA (reference sequence). DNA of the CDR3: TGCAGTGCCAGGGGACCCGGGGAGCTGTTTTTT. This encodes CSARGPGELFF.

The V call is TRBV27, the J call TRBJ2-1; tentatively, D is TRBD2 (6 bases). Germline-derived CDR1 and CDR2 are MNHEY and SMNVEV (reference sequence). Trimming cost V 5 bases and J 0 bases, with 14 bases left between them. The CDR3 has 16 residues. In DNA, the CDR3 is TGTGCCAGCAGTACCGGGACTTCCCACTCCTACAATGAGCAGTTCTTC. This gives the protein CASSTGTSHSYNEQFF.

The chain couples TRBV5-1 to TRBJ1-1; unclear D gene. The germline gives CDR1 SGHRS, CDR2 YFSETQ. V shed 0 bases and J shed 0 bases, with 12 bases lying between them. The CDR3 spans 16 residues. CDR3: CASSLATRRMNTEAFF. DNA for the CDR3: TGCGCCAGCAGCTTGGCCACGCGGCGGATGAACACTGAAGCTTTCTTT. The full variable domain, its missing parts supplied by reference TRBV5-1 and TRBJ1-1, is KAGVTQTPRYLIKTRGQQVTLSCSPISGHRSVSWYQQTPGQGLQFLFEYFSETQRNKGNFPGRFSGRQFSNSRSEMNVSTLELGDSALYLCASSLATRRMNTEAFFGQGTRLTVV.

The rearrangement links TRBV30 to TRBJ1-5; no firm D call. With 2 bases removed from V and 2 bases from J, the gap between germline ends came to 7 bases. Looked up from germline, CDR1 is GTSNPN and CDR2 is SVGIG (reference sequence). This CDR3 spans 13 amino acids. CDR3 nucleotides: TGTGCCTGGAGTCCCGGGGGCAATCAGCCCCAGCATTTT. This sequence encodes CAWSPGGNQPQHF.

This clone was picked up one time. This chain joins TRBV5-1 and TRBJ2-3, with unresolved D. The CDR3 extends over 16 amino acids. Germline loops: CDR1 SGHRS, CDR2 YFSETQ. Deletions cut 2 bases from V and 2 bases from J, with 15 bases between. CDR3 sequence (DNA): TGCGCCAGCAGCTTATACTCGCGGCAGTACACAGATACGCAGTATTTT. Translating it yields CASSLYSRQYTDTQYF.

The table lists this clone with a few counts. This chain uses TRBV5-8 with TRBJ1-2, with TRBD1 matching over 7 bases. V lost 4 bases and J lost 5; bases outside the gene matches: 2. Looked up from germline, CDR1 is SGHTS and CDR2 is YDEGEE. The CDR3 is made up of 12 amino acids. The chain's CDR3 is CASSEGAYGYTF. The CDR3 DNA follows: TGTGCCAGCAGCGAGGGGGCGTATGGCTACACCTTC.

The chain uses TRBV28 and TRBJ2-1, with 7 nucleotides matching TRBD2. The J segment lost 12 bases and the V segment lost 6 bases, leaving 11 bases of the junction unmatched. The CDR3 length is 13 residues. CDR1 MDHEN and CDR2 SYDVKM come from the germline V gene. CDR3 protein: CASRREGPSMQFF. In DNA, the CDR3 is TGTGCCAGCAGGAGGGAGGGCCCGTCCATGCAGTTCTTC.

The table lists this clone with a few counts. This chain joins TRBV7-2 and TRBJ1-5, with D hard to call. The CDR3 loop spans 12 amino acids. CDR1 is SGHTA, CDR2 FQGNSA, per germline. Trimming removed 2 bases at V and 8 bases at J, with 7 bases between. The CDR3 region is CASSLYGEPQHF. The CDR3 DNA reads as TGTGCCAGCAGCTTATACGGGGAGCCCCAGCATTTT.

This clone was seen once. The chain combines TRBV7-9 with TRBJ2-7; perhaps TRBD1 as D (5 bases). V shed 5 bases and J shed 7 bases, with 12 bases lying between them. The CDR3 totals 12 residues. Germline lookup yields CDR1 SEHNR and CDR2 FQNEAQ (reference sequence). The CDR3 coding sequence is TGTGCCAGCAGCGACCAGGGAAGGGAGCAGTACTTC. Translating it yields CASSDQGREQYF.

CDR3 bases: TGTGCCAGCAGCGCTTTCGAGGGTAGCGGGGAGACCCAGTACTTC. Its translation is CASSAFEGSGETQYF. The chain carries TRBV9 and TRBJ2-5; 7 positions match TRBD2. This CDR3 spans 15 amino acids. V lost 3 bases to trimming and J lost 5 bases; unmatched junction nucleotides: 10. CDR1 and CDR2 (germline): SGDLS, YYNGEE.

The chain carries TRBV5-1 and TRBJ1-5, with D possibly TRBD1 on 6 matching bases. Germline lookup yields CDR1 SGHRS and CDR2 YFSETQ. Trimming cost V 0 bases and J 4 bases, with 14 bases left between them. The CDR3 totals 16 residues. The CDR3 DNA reads as TGCGCCAGCAGCTTGGGCGAGAACAGGGAAAATCAGCCCCAGCATTTT. Its translation: CASSLGENRENQPQHF.